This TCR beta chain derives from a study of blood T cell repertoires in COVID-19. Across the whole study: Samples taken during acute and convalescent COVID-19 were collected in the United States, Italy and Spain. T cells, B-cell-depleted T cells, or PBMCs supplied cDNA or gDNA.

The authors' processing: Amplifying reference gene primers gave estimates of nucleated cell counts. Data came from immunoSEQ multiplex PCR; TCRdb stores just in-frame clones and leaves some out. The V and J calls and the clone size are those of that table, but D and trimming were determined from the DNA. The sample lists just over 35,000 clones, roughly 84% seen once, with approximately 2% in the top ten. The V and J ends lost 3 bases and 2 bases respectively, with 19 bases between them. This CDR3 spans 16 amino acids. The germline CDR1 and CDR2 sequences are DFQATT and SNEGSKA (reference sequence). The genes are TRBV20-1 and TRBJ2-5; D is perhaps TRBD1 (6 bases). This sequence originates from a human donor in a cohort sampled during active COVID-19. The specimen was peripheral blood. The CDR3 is CSASGDRNLWQETQYF. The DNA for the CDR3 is TGCAGTGCTAGTGGTGACAGGAATCTTTGGCAAGAGACCCAGTACTTC.